This TCR beta chain was captured by sequencing in a study of tissue T cells after allogeneic stem cell transplantation. Method: immunoSEQ multiplex PCR; TCRdb's copy keeps in-frame clones and lacks some. The sample holds roughly 42,000 clones; 92% are singletons and the top ten take approximately 3.8%. The V and J ends lost 3 bases and 1 base, in that order; junction bases with no gene match: 3. This CDR3 is built from 15 residues. Germline lookup yields CDR1 MNHEY and CDR2 SMNVEV (reference sequence). The sequence came from a woman aged 35 to 75 who later had graft-versus-host disease after an allogeneic stem cell transplant. The starting material was blood, obtained before transplantation. This chain joins TRBV27 and TRBJ2-1; 7 bases match TRBD1. The CDR3: CASSFTGASYNEQFF. CDR3 coding DNA: TGTGCCAGCAGTTTTACAGGGGCGTCCTACAATGAGCAGTTCTTC.